A selection of T cell receptor beta chains follows, all from one sample in a study of blood T cells in healthy people across ages. TCRdb reprocessed the 5' RACE reads via MiXCR and lists one record per CDR3 protein. This sample has approximately 760,000 distinct CDR3 sequences, with 20% to 25% found just once. The same data also contributed to another study, on T cells of mothers and their children.

The sample was blood. The receptors come from a boy between 10 and 17 years old in good health. Both conserved end residues are part of each CDR3. A D gene is named only where the DNA matches it firmly. Clone size is not always given. Where it is, it says once, few, many or a class for expanded clones.

D,J,V,length,size,DNA,CDR3
TRBD2,TRBJ2-1,TRBV6-1,17,few,TGTGCCAGCAGCTTCGTCCCACTAGCGGGAGGGCCCGATGAGCAGTTCTTC,CASSFVPLAGGPDEQFF
NA,TRBJ2-1,TRBV20-1,15,NA,TGCAGTGCTAGAGAAAGCGGTACGGTCGACAATGAGCAGTTCTTC,CSARESGTVDNEQFF
TRBD2,TRBJ2-1,TRBV7-2,14,few,TGTGCCAGCAGCCCCGGACTAGCGGCGATTGAGCAGTTCTTC,CASSPGLAAIEQFF
TRBD2,TRBJ2-1,TRBV7-3,16,few,TGTGCCAGCAGCCCCCAGGGTAGCGGGAGAAACAATGAGCAGTTCTTC,CASSPQGSGRNNEQFF
NA,TRBJ2-5,TRBV25-1,14,NA,TGTGCCAGCAGCGCCCTCGGGCCCCAAGAGACCCAGTACTTC,CASSALGPQETQYF
TRBD2,TRBJ2-7,TRBV18,19,few,TGTGCCAGCTCACCACCGGGCAGAACTATAGCGGGAGCAGGCGCCGAGCAGTACTTC,CASSPPGRTIAGAGAEQYF
NA,TRBJ2-7,TRBV7-9,15,NA,TGTGCCAGCAGCTTACGCGGGACAGTCTCCTACGAGCAGTACTTC,CASSLRGTVSYEQYF
TRBD2,TRBJ2-3,TRBV12-3/TRBV12-4,15,once,TGTGCCAGCAAACTAGCGGGGGCCGGCACAGATACGCAGTATTTT,CASKLAGAGTDTQYF
TRBD2,TRBJ2-1,TRBV7-9,15,NA,TGTGCCAGCAGCACCCCTAGCGGGGGGGCCGGTGAGCAGTTCTTC,CASSTPSGGAGEQFF
TRBD1,TRBJ2-5,TRBV6-2/TRBV6-3,12,NA,TGTGCCAGCGGGACAGGGTTGGAGACCCAGTACTTC,CASGTGLETQYF
TRBD2,TRBJ2-7,TRBV28,15,NA,TGTGCCAGCAGTTTACCGACTAGCGGACCCTACGAGCAGTACTTC,CASSLPTSGPYEQYF
NA,TRBJ2-3,TRBV7-6,17,NA,TGTGCCAGCAGCTTAGCGCCCAACGGGGGAGGCGCAGATACGCAGTATTTT,CASSLAPNGGGADTQYF
TRBD2,TRBJ2-7,TRBV3-1,15,NA,TGTGCCAGCAGCCAAGATTACGGACTAGCGTTCGAGCAGTACTTC,CASSQDYGLAFEQYF
TRBD2,TRBJ2-3,TRBV11-2,16,NA,TGTGCCAGCAGCACAGGACTAGCGGGACCATTAGTATCGCAGTATTTT,CASSTGLAGPLVSQYF
TRBD2,TRBJ2-1,TRBV4-2,16,few,TGTGCCAGCAGCCCCCCCCTGGGTAGCGGGGGATCGGAGCAGTTCTTC,CASSPPLGSGGSEQFF